These 27 T cell receptor beta chains share one sample of origin, sequenced in a study of blood T cell repertoires in COVID-19. Sequencing used immunoSEQ multiplex PCR; TCRdb keeps in-frame clones, though not all of them. The repertoire holds more than 100,000 clones, with 84% as singletons. Sequencing was performed on peripheral blood. Every receptor here comes from a man aged 55 to 70 with acute or convalescent COVID-19.

The rearrangement uses TRBV5-1 and TRBJ1-1; D is perhaps TRBD1 (5 bases). Trimming removed 0 bases from V and 5 bases from J, with 14 bases in between. In germline, CDR1 is SGHRS, CDR2 YFSETQ. The CDR3 is 15 residues long. CDR3 coding DNA: TGCGCCAGCAGCTTGGCCATGGCAGGGTCTACTGAAGCTTTCTTT. As protein: CASSLAMAGSTEAFF.

This chain links TRBV5-1 with TRBJ1-2; TRBD1 agrees at 9 bases. CDR1 is SGHRS and CDR2 is YFSETQ in the germline V gene. CDR3 length equals 13 residues. V shed 4 bases, J shed 3 bases, and the junction held 1 base outside the gene matches. CDR3 sequence reads: CASSRTGDYGYTF. CDR3 DNA sequence: TGCGCCAGCAGCCGGACAGGGGACTATGGCTACACCTTC.

V is TRBV29-1 and J is TRBJ2-1, with TRBD2 as a possible D gene (5 bases). Looked up from germline, CDR1 is SQVTM and CDR2 is ANQGSEA. The CDR3 is made up of 12 amino acids. The V and J ends lost 5 bases and 7 bases respectively, with 12 bases between them. CDR3 sequence (DNA): TGCAGCGTTAATGTAGCGCAGAATGAGCAGTTCTTC. Translation: CSVNVAQNEQFF.

CDR3 residues: CASSINRATTDTQYF. CDR3 in DNA: TGTGCCAGTAGTATTAACAGGGCCACCACAGATACGCAGTATTTT. This chain joins TRBV19 and TRBJ2-3, with D perhaps matching TRBD1 (6 bases). CDR3 length: 15 amino acids. From germline, CDR1 is LNHDA and CDR2 SQIVND (reference sequence). Trimming cost V 3 bases and J 2 bases, with 12 bases left between them.

The V gene is TRBV11-3, the J gene TRBJ2-1; 12 bases agree with TRBD2. The V and J ends lost 1 base and 5 bases, in that order; junction bases with no gene match: 6. This CDR3 contains 17 residues. From germline, CDR1 is SGHNT and CDR2 YENEEA. The CDR3 sequence: CASSLGLAGVLNNEQFF. CDR3 DNA: TGTGCCAGCAGCTTAGGACTAGCGGGAGTTCTCAACAATGAGCAGTTCTTC.

The rearrangement links TRBV9 to TRBJ2-7, with TRBD2 matching over 7 bases. Germline V gene sequence: CDR1 SGDLS, CDR2 YYNGEE. V gave up 0 bases and J gave up 1 base; unmatched junction bases: 4. CDR3 length equals 15 residues. The CDR3 spells CASSVASSGSYEQYF. In DNA, the CDR3 is TGTGCCAGCAGCGTAGCGTCTAGCGGATCCTACGAGCAGTACTTC.

The chain employs TRBV13 and TRBJ2-3, with TRBD2 identical over 8 bases. V dropped 2 bases and J dropped 1; count of bases not matched to a gene: 8. From germline, CDR1 is PRHDT and CDR2 FYEKMQ (reference sequence). The CDR3 runs to 17 residues. In nucleotides, the CDR3 is TGTGCCAGCAGCTTATCGGAAGGACTAGCCCGCACAGATACGCAGTATTTT. This codes for CASSLSEGLARTDTQYF.

In DNA form, the CDR3 reads TGTGCCAGCAGCCCAACCGGGAGGAGGGTCAACGAGCAGTACTTC. This encodes CASSPTGRRVNEQYF. The chain has TRBV3-1 (or the pseudogene TRBV3-2) and TRBJ2-7; 7 positions agree with TRBD2. Germline V lookup: CDR1 LGHDT, CDR2 YNNKEL (reference sequence). V lost 4 bases and J lost 5; bases outside the gene matches: 11. This CDR3 region has 15 residues.

V gene TRBV5-1 combines with J gene TRBJ2-2, with 7 bases matching TRBD1. The CDR3 contains 12 residues. From germline, CDR1 is SGHRS and CDR2 YFSETQ. The V segment lost 3 bases and the J segment 15 bases; nucleotides outside the gene matches: 8. The CDR3 DNA sequence: TGCGCCAGCAGCTCTACAGGGGAGAGAATGTTTTTT. Its protein product is CASSSTGERMFF.

This chain connects TRBV3-1 (or the pseudogene TRBV3-2) to TRBJ2-1, with 10 bases aligning to TRBD2. The CDR3 extends over 16 amino acids. In germline, CDR1 is LGHDT, CDR2 YNNKEL (reference sequence). Losses at the gene ends were 4 bases for V and 6 bases for J; bases not matched to a gene: 9. CDR3 sequence (DNA): TGTGCCAGCAGCCCGAATCTAGCGGGAGCGGGCAATGAGCAGTTCTTC. Its translation: CASSPNLAGAGNEQFF.

The genes are TRBV5-4 and TRBJ1-2, with a tentative D call TRBD1 (6 bases). Germline V gene data show CDR1 as SGHNT and CDR2 as YYREEE (reference sequence). V was shortened by 0 bases and J by 8 bases, with 11 bases between the two germline ends. This CDR3 comprises 13 residues. CDR3 in amino acids: CASSLEQGIGYTF. In DNA, the CDR3 is TGTGCCAGCAGCTTGGAACAGGGTATAGGCTACACCTTC.

This chain links TRBV6-1 with TRBJ2-2, with a tentative D call TRBD2 (7 bases). Trimming cost V 3 bases and J 4 bases, with 12 bases left between them. This CDR3 comprises 15 residues. Germline CDR1 reads MNHNS; CDR2 reads SASEGT. The DNA for the CDR3 is TGTGCCAGCAGTGATAGGGGGAGGGCCACCGGGGAGCTGTTTTTT. Translating gives CASSDRGRATGELFF.

The chain is built from TRBV15 and TRBJ1-1; D gene ambiguous. Germline V lookup: CDR1 LNHNV, CDR2 YYDKDF (reference sequence). There are 16 residues in the CDR3. With 0 bases removed from V and 3 bases from J, the gap between germline ends came to 14 bases. CDR3: CATSREPGFRYTEAFF. In nucleotides, the CDR3 is TGTGCCACCAGCAGAGAGCCCGGTTTTCGGTACACTGAAGCTTTCTTT. Full variable domain (rest looked up from reference TRBV15 and TRBJ1-1): DAMVIQNPRYQVTQFGKPVTLSCSQTLNHNVMYWYQQKSSQAPKLLFHYYDKDFNNEADTPDNFQSRRPNTSFCFLDIRSPGLGDTAMYLCATSREPGFRYTEAFFGQGTRLTVV.

The rearrangement joins TRBV15 to TRBJ2-2, with D tentatively TRBD1 (6 bases). V was shortened by 0 bases and J by 0 bases, with 8 bases between the two germline ends. Germline V gives CDR1 LNHNV, CDR2 YYDKDF (reference sequence). The CDR3 has 16 amino acids. DNA of the CDR3: TGTGCCACCAGCAGAGAGGGACAAACGAACACCGGGGAGCTGTTTTTT. Its translation: CATSREGQTNTGELFF.

J is TRBJ1-4 and V is TRBV5-1, with D maybe TRBD1 (5 bases). Germline assignment: CDR1 SGHRS and CDR2 YFSETQ. Trimming left V 7 bases short and J 8 bases short, with 12 bases between. The CDR3 runs to 12 residues. The CDR3 bases are TGCGCCAGCCGCAGGGCCGCCGAAAAACTGTTTTTT. Protein sequence: CASRRAAEKLFF.

This chain uses TRBV5-4 with TRBJ1-6; TRBD1 is a possible D gene (5 bases). CDR3 length: 15 residues. Deletions cut 0 bases from V and 8 bases from J, with 12 bases between. In germline, CDR1 is SGHNT, CDR2 YYREEE (reference sequence). CDR3 in amino acids: CASSLEGGEDSPLHF. CDR3 sequence (DNA): TGTGCCAGCAGCTTGGAGGGAGGGGAGGATTCACCCCTCCACTTT.

The chain carries TRBV28 and TRBJ2-7; TRBD2 might be the D (5 bases). From germline, CDR1 is MDHEN and CDR2 SYDVKM. V lost 4 bases to trimming and J lost 4 bases, with 8 bases between them. The CDR3 contains 12 residues. The CDR3 region is CASSWRRYEQYF. Here the CDR3 DNA reads TGTGCCAGCAGTTGGAGGCGATACGAGCAGTACTTC.

In the case of this clone: Additional DNA sequences in this sample encode the identical CDR3. For the CDR3, the DNA is TGTGCCACCAGTGATCCGGGACAGCAAGAGACCCAGTACTTC. Its protein product is CATSDPGQQETQYF. The rearrangement uses TRBV24-1 and TRBJ2-5, with 7 nucleotides matching TRBD1. CDR1 KGHDR and CDR2 SFDVKD come from the germline V gene. Trimming cost V 3 bases and J 2 bases; bases outside gene matches: 2. This CDR3 comprises 14 residues.

The chain employs TRBV6-1 and TRBJ1-1, with a weak D call TRBD1 (6 bases). The V gene's germline CDR1 is MNHNS and CDR2 SASEGT. The ends were cut back, 1 base at V and 3 bases at J, with 15 bases in the middle. The CDR3 is made up of 16 amino acids. The CDR3 sequence is CASSEGGGWGDTEAFF. CDR3 DNA: TGTGCCAGCAGTGAAGGCGGGGGCTGGGGGGACACTGAAGCTTTCTTT.

The CDR3 DNA follows: TGTGCCAGTAGTATAGCAGGGGGCCAGACCTACGAGCAGTACTTC. Translation gives CASSIAGGQTYEQYF. The chain uses TRBV19 and TRBJ2-7; 8 nucleotides agree with TRBD1. The CDR3 has 15 residues. Germline values: CDR1 LNHDA, CDR2 SQIVND (reference sequence). After removal of 1 base from V and 2 bases from J, the junction contained 4 bases not matched to a gene.

This chain uses TRBV5-1 with TRBJ2-2; D gene uncertain. The CDR3 is 15 amino acids. Germline-derived CDR1 and CDR2 are SGHRS and YFSETQ. V lost 1 base to trimming and J lost 4 bases, with 11 bases between them. CDR3 nucleotide sequence: TGCGCCAGCAGCTTGAACCCTTTGGCCACCGGGGAGCTGTTTTTT. This gives the protein CASSLNPLATGELFF.

The chain links TRBV11-3 to TRBJ1-1; the match to TRBD1 covers 7 bases. Looked up from germline, CDR1 is SGHNT and CDR2 is YENEEA. J gave up 4 bases and V 5 bases, and 4 bases lay outside the gene matches. The CDR3 length is 13 residues. The CDR3 DNA sequence: TGTGCCAGCAGCAAAGACAGGGTCACTGAAGCTTTCTTT. Translation gives CASSKDRVTEAFF. The full variable domain, with the rest looked up from reference TRBV11-3 and TRBJ1-1, is EAGVVQSPRYKIIEKKQPVAFWCNPISGHNTLYWYLQNLGQGPELLIRYENEEAVDDSQLPKDRFSAERLKGVDSTLKIQPAELGDSAVYLCASSKDRVTEAFFGQGTRLTVV.

This clone was counted at least ten times. The genes are TRBV11-2 and TRBJ2-7, with a weak D call TRBD2 (6 bases). The CDR3 contains 15 residues. Trimming shortened V by 5 bases and J by 3 bases, and 17 bases separated the two germline ends. Germline-derived CDR1 and CDR2 are SGHAT and FQNNGV. The CDR3 protein is CASSPWGENGYEQYF. DNA for the CDR3: TGTGCCAGCAGCCCCTGGGGGGAAAACGGCTACGAGCAGTACTTC.

This clone appeared a few times. The V and J genes are TRBV5-8 and TRBJ1-2; unclear D gene. V dropped 0 bases and J dropped 5 bases, with 11 bases sitting between them. Germline V CDR1 and CDR2: SGHTS, YDEGEE. This CDR3 has 14 residues. In nucleotides, the CDR3 is TGTGCCAGCAGCTTGGGGGCCGTATCTTATGGCTACACCTTC. Protein product: CASSLGAVSYGYTF.

This chain connects TRBV3-1 (or the pseudogene TRBV3-2) to TRBJ2-7, with 7 nucleotides matching TRBD2. CDR1 and CDR2 from the germline V gene are LGHDT and YNNKEL (reference sequence). V trimming: 6 bases; J trimming: 6 bases; junction bases outside the gene matches: 8. CDR3 length: 13 amino acids. This chain's CDR3 is CASSPWGGSEQYF. CDR3 bases: TGTGCCAGCAGTCCTTGGGGAGGGAGCGAGCAGTACTTC.

This rearrangement joins TRBV18 to TRBJ2-7; D gene ambiguous. V was clipped by 0 bases and J by 2 bases, with 8 bases between them. From germline, CDR1 is KGHSH and CDR2 LQKENI. The CDR3 loop spans 14 amino acids. The CDR3 region is CASSPPAVTYEQYF. CDR3 nucleotide sequence: TGTGCCAGCTCACCACCGGCGGTTACCTACGAGCAGTACTTC.

The rearrangement uses TRBV6-5 and TRBJ2-3; 10 bases fit TRBD2. Germline CDR1 MNHEY, CDR2 SVGAGI. The CDR3 has 16 amino acids. V lost 2 bases and J lost 6; bases outside the gene matches: 8. The chain's CDR3 is CASSYLTSGPGDTQYF. CDR3 nucleotides: TGTGCCAGCAGTTACCTGACTAGCGGGCCAGGGGATACGCAGTATTTT.